These T cell receptor beta chains were read from a single sample in a study of identical twins. TCRdb independently ran MiXCR on the 5' RACE reads; one entry per CDR3 protein. The sample comprises roughly 350,000 distinct CDR3 sequences, 12% of which are singletons, and roughly 7.8% rests with the top ten. Another study also made use of these data, one on yellow fever vaccine responses in identical twins.

The sample comprised CD8+ T cells sorted from blood. All receptors come from a woman aged 18-30 years in good health. CDR3s leave out the opening cysteine and the closing phenylalanine or tryptophan. Each record gives: V gene, clone size, J gene, CDR3 protein. The size of a clone is reported for some rows only, either as once, few or many, or as a class for expanded clones.

TRBV27	.	TRBJ1-5	ASSLSIKGPQH
TRBV12-3/TRBV12-4	few	TRBJ1-2	ASSQKRVSYGYT
TRBV4-1	many	TRBJ2-1	ASSLLGLLYNEQF
TRBV4-1	few	TRBJ2-1	ASSSSQRGGVDEQF
TRBV6-2/TRBV6-3	few	TRBJ1-5	ASSGRENQPQH
TRBV7-9	many	TRBJ2-7	ASIPSTGPYEQY
TRBV29-1	few	TRBJ1-1	SVDHPRDTEAF
TRBV12-5	few	TRBJ1-1	ASGLPERQGSMNTEAF
TRBV7-8	.	TRBJ2-1	ASTPFGSYNEQF
TRBV2	.	TRBJ2-1	ASSIHTSGRGREPNEQF
TRBV27	few	TRBJ2-5	ASRGGQGVKETQY
TRBV14	few	TRBJ2-1	ASSHPGLSTYNEQF
TRBV27	few	TRBJ2-2	ASTTDREGNTGELF
TRBV4-1	many	TRBJ2-5	ASSQELVGEETQY
TRBV9	.	TRBJ2-1	ASSPPGSGRGNEQF
TRBV28	few	TRBJ2-7	ASAGGVGKDYEQY
TRBV15	.	TRBJ1-6	ATSRDRGSNSPLH
TRBV6-4	few	TRBJ2-3	ASSDTSGGGTDTQY
TRBV3-1	.	TRBJ2-5	ASNQKGQGQETQY
TRBV4-1	few	TRBJ2-7	ASGVPGSGREQY
TRBV4-1	many	TRBJ2-3	ASSPERSTDTQY
TRBV5-1	few	TRBJ2-7	ASSFGWSYEQY
TRBV27	.	TRBJ2-2	ASRPQGSGELF
TRBV7-2	few	TRBJ1-5	ASSLRQGAGQPQH
TRBV7-7	.	TRBJ2-5	ASSLGTGFQETQY